This is a list of T cell receptor beta chains from one sample in a study of cytomegalovirus exposure and HLA in healthy donors. Generated by immunoSEQ multiplex PCR, the TCRdb table keeps only in-frame clones and is missing some. The repertoire includes 250,000 to 300,000 clones, 86% of them detected once, and approximately 1% sits in the top ten. Specimen: PBMCs. These receptors all come from a woman aged 18-35 years in good health and CMV-seronegative. Both conserved end residues are trimmed from each CDR3.

14,TRBV29-1,SVASSERALQETQY
14,TRBV5-1,ASSFGRDRLRNTIY
12,TRBV6-5,ASSRMTASDGYT
11,TRBV28,ASRRQGSYEQY
11,TRBV28,ASSSPNTREQY
12,TRBV6-1,ASRGAGSNQPQH
12,TRBV4-1,ASSRGQGGTEAF
13,TRBV4-1,ASSQDEIAGYEQY
9,TRBV6-5,ASRRGNEQF
14,TRBV2,ASSPQGTENTGELF
13,TRBV4-2,ASTVTRATTDTQY
12,TRBV5-6,ASSSAGSVYGYT
10,TRBV30,ACLTGGNEQY
14,TRBV30,AWSPPWRGRPYEQY
13,TRBV4-3,ASSQQRQTAGGYT
13,TRBV19,ASSLSGAGNTEAF
13,TRBV4-3,ASSQEGQGREKLF
13,TRBV5-6,ASRGTGWGRTEAF
13,TRBV11-3,ASSSRREPNEKLF
12,TRBV5-1,ASSFEGNTGELF
11,TRBV15,ATSRETGDGYT
11,TRBV19,ASSGQGGNEQF
11,TRBV6-6,ASSRTETGELF
11,TRBV28,ASSLTVTYEQY
11,TRBV19,ASCTGEGDTQY
12,TRBV6-6,ASSYGTGNQPQH
9,TRBV6-1,ASSDLYEQY
12,TRBV28,ASSPQGTTYEQY
12,TRBV5-1,ASSYGRGPDEQF
14,TRBV6-5,ASSYYQGALTDTQY
12,TRBV30,AWLTSAPWGEQF
12,TRBV11-1,ASSLRTGIYEQY
10,TRBV5-1,ASSLMGVEAF
14,TRBV28,ASSLPTGTVSDEQF
12,TRBV5-1,ASSPTGTIYEQY
14,TRBV7-2,ASSLQAGEGTDTQY
11,TRBV5-6,ASSLGWSYEQY
13,TRBV27,ASSLRDRNTGELF
14,TRBV9,ASKTSGSTGSGELF
14,TRBV5-4,AFRGLAGAASSEQY
10,TRBV6-5,ASKTGGTEAF
11,TRBV25-1,ASSEAGTGTQY
12,TRBV4-1,ASSHQGGPYEQY
13,TRBV6-6,ASSYSTSGRNEQF
13,TRBV27,ASSLSWQGRPEAF
14,TRBV6-6,ASCGDRLFAKNIQY
11,TRBV6-5,ASSYRDSYEQY
12,TRBV30,AWSLGLSGNEQF
13,TRBV27,ASSLLAGGGETQY
13,TRBV7-6,ASSLDRGLADTQY
12,TRBV9,ASRDERDQETQY